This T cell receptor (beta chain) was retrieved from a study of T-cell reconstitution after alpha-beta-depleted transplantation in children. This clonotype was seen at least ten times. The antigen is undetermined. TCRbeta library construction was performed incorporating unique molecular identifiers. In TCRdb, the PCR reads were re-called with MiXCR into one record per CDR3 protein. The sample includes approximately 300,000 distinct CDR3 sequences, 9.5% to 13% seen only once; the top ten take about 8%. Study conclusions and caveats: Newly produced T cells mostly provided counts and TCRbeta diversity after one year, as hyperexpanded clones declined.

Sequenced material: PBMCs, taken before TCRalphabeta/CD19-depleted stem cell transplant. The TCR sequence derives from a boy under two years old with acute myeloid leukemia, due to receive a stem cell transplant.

CDR3 nucleotide sequence: TGCGCCAGCAGCTTGGCTCGGACAGGGGCCTATGGCTACACCTTC. The encoded protein is CASSLARTGAYGYTF. The chain combines TRBV5-1 with TRBJ1-2, with TRBD1 matching 9 bases. Germline trimming cut 0 bases from V and 4 bases from J; bases unmatched to any gene: 4. Germline loops: CDR1 SGHRS, CDR2 YFSETQ. The CDR3 contains 15 residues.